Included here is one T cell receptor beta chain sequence, with context. Its matching antigen is unknown. TCRdb processed the reads anew with MiXCR; each CDR3 protein has one entry. The data hold 630,000 or so distinct CDR3 sequences, with 24% observed a single time. This sample was included in a study of T cell repertoires in cytomegalovirus infection. In the study overall: Through public TCR beta signatures, both CMV infection and matching HLA type were indicated. Study-wide results and limits: Clonotypes of TCR beta that were HLA-C-restricted and CMV-specific dominated the ex vivo response. Carriers of CMV and the relevant HLA type were discriminated by public TCR beta frequency.

Germline values: CDR1 MNHEY, CDR2 SVGAGI. V was shortened by 5 bases and J by 0 bases, with 5 bases between the two germline ends. This CDR3 region has 13 residues. The sample consisted of CD8+ T cells from PBMCs. The J gene is TRBJ2-1, the V gene TRBV6-5; D remains ambiguous. The source of this sequence is a human donor in good health (CMV status not recorded). Some clones in this sample may be carry-over from other donors' samples. CDR3 DNA: TGTGCCAGCAGTACGGTCTCCTACAATGAGCAGTTCTTC. Its translation: CASSTVSYNEQFF.